The 12 T cell receptor beta chains given below trace back to one sample, sequenced in a study of spatial heterogeneity in lung cancer. Each CDR3 protein is one row after TCRdb ran MiXCR on the 5' RACE reads. The repertoire holds roughly 120,000 distinct CDR3 sequences, with approximately 12% as singletons. The sample's time point: blood at routine non-recurrence follow-up after resection. Researchers sequenced whole RNA taken from tumor, nontumor lung or frozen PBMC without sorting. The input for sequencing was PBMCs, taken at follow-up. Source of these receptors: a male donor with early-stage non-small cell lung cancer.

The rearrangement uses TRBV27 and TRBJ1-4, with 8 bases that match TRBD1. After removal of 4 bases from V and 2 bases from J, the junction contained 9 bases not matched to a gene. The germline V gene has CDR1 MNHEY and CDR2 SMNVEV (reference sequence). The CDR3 is made up of 17 amino acids. The DNA of the CDR3 is TGTGCCAGCAGTTCTAACAGGGGGAGGCAGACTAATGAAAAACTGTTTTTT. Translated: CASSSNRGRQTNEKLFF.

V usage is TRBV7-8 and J usage is TRBJ2-2; TRBD1 might be the D (5 bases). The CDR3 spans 15 residues. Trimming removed 0 bases from V and 4 bases from J, with 9 bases in between. Germline values: CDR1 SGHVS, CDR2 FQNEAQ. The CDR3 spells CASSLARGFTGELFF. CDR3 nucleotide sequence: TGTGCCAGCAGCTTAGCAAGGGGATTCACCGGGGAGCTGTTTTTT.

The V call is TRBV9, the J call TRBJ2-7, with 8 bases aligning to TRBD2. CDR1 and CDR2 (germline): SGDLS, YYNGEE. J was trimmed by 5 bases and V by 1 base; bases with no gene match: 8. The length of the CDR3 is 15 residues. Written as DNA, the CDR3 is TGTGCCAGCAGCGTATACGGGACTAGGACCGACGAGCAGTACTTC. Its protein is CASSVYGTRTDEQYF.

This clonotype turned up a few times. The rearrangement links TRBV29-1 to TRBJ2-1, with D perhaps matching TRBD2 (7 bases). Per the germline V gene, CDR1 is SQVTM and CDR2 is ANQGSEA. CDR3 length equals 13 residues. Trimming cost V 5 bases and J 8 bases, with 16 bases left between them. The CDR3 DNA is TGCAGCGTTCGATCCGGGGGGCCGTATGAGCAGTTCTTC. Translating it yields CSVRSGGPYEQFF.

This rearrangement joins TRBV6-2 or TRBV6-3 to TRBJ2-7; D may match TRBD1 or TRBD2 (5 bases each). Trimming removed 7 bases from V and 3 bases from J, with 16 bases in between. The CDR3 spans 14 residues. Germline CDR1 reads MNHEY; CDR2 reads SVGEGT. The CDR3 region is CASKWAGTNYEQYF. CDR3 DNA: TGTGCCAGCAAGTGGGCAGGGACGAACTACGAGCAGTACTTC.

Many counts were recorded for this clonotype. This chain links TRBV7-8 with TRBJ1-1; possibly TRBD1 for D (5 bases). Trimming cost V 6 bases and J 4 bases, with 12 bases left between them. From germline, CDR1 is SGHVS and CDR2 FQNEAQ. The CDR3 extends over 13 amino acids. This CDR3 reads CASSFRVATEAFF. In nucleotides, the CDR3 is TGTGCCAGCAGTTTCAGGGTAGCCACTGAAGCTTTCTTT. The full variable domain, rest sourced from reference TRBV7-8 and TRBJ1-1, is GAGVSQSPRYKVAKRGQDVALRCDPISGHVSLFWYQQALGQGPEFLTYFQNEAQLDKSGLPSDRFFAERPEGSVSTLKIQRTQQEDSAVYLCASSFRVATEAFFGQGTRLTVV.

Many counts were recorded for this clonotype. This chain uses TRBV6-2 or TRBV6-3 with TRBJ1-5; D is perhaps TRBD1 (6 bases). The CDR3 is 17 residues long. V lost 2 bases to trimming and J lost 4 bases, with 18 bases between them. Germline V CDR1 and CDR2: MNHEY, SVGEGT. The CDR3, as DNA: TGTGCCAGCAGTTACCGGTCGGGGGGGGCGGATAATCAGCCCCAGCATTTT. Translation gives CASSYRSGGADNQPQHF.

This clonotype showed up just a few times. This rearrangement joins TRBV12-3 or TRBV12-4 to TRBJ2-1, with a possible D match to TRBD1 (6 bases). The ends were cut back, 3 bases at V and 9 bases at J, with 12 bases in the middle. This CDR3 is 13 amino acids long. The CDR3 sequence: CASSFLQGSEQFF. As DNA, the CDR3 is TGTGCCAGCAGTTTTCTACAGGGCTCTGAGCAGTTCTTC.

This clonotype occurred many times. The chain couples TRBV29-1 to TRBJ1-1, with TRBD1 matching over 7 bases. The CDR3 is 13 amino acids. Per germline, CDR1 SQVTM and CDR2 ANQGSEA. V gave up 4 bases and J gave up 5 bases; unmatched junction bases: 7. The CDR3 DNA sequence: TGCAGCGTTGTTCGGAGGGGGCGGACTGAAGCTTTCTTT. Translating it yields CSVVRRGRTEAFF. The full variable domain, its missing parts supplied by reference TRBV29-1 and TRBJ1-1, is SAVISQKPSRDICQRGTSLTIQCQVDSQVTMMFWYRQQPGQSLTLIATANQGSEATYESGFVIDKFPISRPNLTFSTLTVSNMSPEDSSIYLCSVVRRGRTEAFFGQGTRLTVV.

A few counts support this clonotype. The chain couples TRBV5-1 to TRBJ2-7, with a tentative D call TRBD1 (6 bases). Germline CDR1 and CDR2: SGHRS and YFSETQ. The CDR3 consists of 16 residues. The germline V and J ends were trimmed by 0 bases and 2 bases, with 15 bases remaining between them. The CDR3 coding sequence is TGCGCCAGCAGCTTGGCCGACTCAACAGGGCCCTACGAGCAGTACTTC. This codes for CASSLADSTGPYEQYF.

In its sample, this clonotype was seen a few times. The V call is TRBV7-2, the J call TRBJ2-5, with D possibly being TRBD2 (6 bases). The CDR3 loop spans 16 amino acids. Germline CDR1 and CDR2: SGHTA and FQGNSA. V dropped 2 bases and J dropped 2 bases, with 15 bases sitting between them. In DNA, the CDR3 is TGTGCCAGCAGCTTATATCGGGGGACCTTACAAGAGACCCAGTACTTC. Its translation is CASSLYRGTLQETQYF. Variable domain in full (rest from reference TRBV7-2 and TRBJ2-5): GAGVSQSPSNKVTEKGKDVELRCDPISGHTALYWYRQSLGQGLEFLIYFQGNSAPDKSGLPSDRFSAERTGGSVSTLTIQRTQQEDSAVYLCASSLYRGTLQETQYFGPGTRLLVL.

This clonotype was counted at least ten times. The chain links TRBV24-1 to TRBJ1-6; TRBD1 agrees at 7 bases. V trimming: 9 bases; J trimming: 11 bases; junction bases outside the gene matches: 9. Germline assignment: CDR1 KGHDR and CDR2 SFDVKD. CDR3 size: 13 residues. This chain's CDR3 is CATEGTVGTPLHF. The CDR3 DNA reads as TGTGCCACCGAAGGGACAGTCGGGACACCCCTCCACTTT.